These 2 T cell receptor beta chains originate from one sample sequenced in a study of blood T cell repertoires in COVID-19. Repertoires were generated with immunoSEQ multiplex PCR, while TCRdb's copy carries only in-frame clones and drops some. The data contain hundreds of thousands of clones, roughly nine tenths of them singletons. Sequences were obtained from PBMCs or T cells enriched from blood (not recorded which). These receptor sequences come from a woman aged 30 to 39 who had recovered from COVID-19.

CDR3 nucleotide sequence: TGTGCCAGCAGTCTGACAGGGGGAGTTTCGAACACCGGGGAGCTGTTTTTT. Translating it yields CASSLTGGVSNTGELFF. The chain has TRBV28 and TRBJ2-2; 9 nucleotides line up with TRBD1. CDR1 and CDR2 from the germline V gene are MDHEN and SYDVKM. With 5 bases clipped from V and 0 bases from J, the junction kept 7 bases outside the gene matches. The CDR3 spans 17 residues.

The rearrangement links TRBV5-1 to TRBJ2-1; 7 bases align to TRBD1. This CDR3 is built from 15 residues. The V and J ends lost 4 bases and 0 bases, in that order; junction bases with no gene match: 4. The V gene's germline CDR1 is SGHRS and CDR2 YFSETQ. DNA for the CDR3: TGCGCCAGCAGCACGTGGGACAGCTCCTACAATGAGCAGTTCTTC. Translated: CASSTWDSSYNEQFF.